This TCR beta chain was captured in a study of radiation and T cells in renal cell carcinoma. General study findings and limits: In blood, top tumor clones expanded by 2 weeks, shrinking by 4.

Some clones are missing from TCRdb's copy, which holds only in-frame ones; the method was immunoSEQ multiplex PCR. The sample gives about 130,000 clones, about 88% of which show up once; approximately 12% is in the top ten. Noted time point: baseline pretreatment blood. This sample's treatment: 15 Gy SBRT to primary tumor, nephrectomy 4 weeks later. The germline V and J ends were trimmed by 6 bases and 2 bases, with 17 bases remaining between them. The CDR3 is made up of 16 amino acids. Per the germline V gene, CDR1 is SEHNR and CDR2 is FQNEAQ (reference sequence). With respect to this clone: What it recognizes is unknown.

Sequenced here: blood, sampled from a patient whose treatment included radiotherapy and nephrectomy. The chain employs TRBV7-9 and TRBJ1-3; possible D gene TRBD1, 6 bases. The sequence derives from a woman aged 45-65 years with renal cell carcinoma. The chain's CDR3 is CASSSIQGRTGNTIYF. CDR3 sequence (DNA): TGTGCCAGCAGTTCGATCCAGGGGAGGACTGGAAACACCATATATTTT.